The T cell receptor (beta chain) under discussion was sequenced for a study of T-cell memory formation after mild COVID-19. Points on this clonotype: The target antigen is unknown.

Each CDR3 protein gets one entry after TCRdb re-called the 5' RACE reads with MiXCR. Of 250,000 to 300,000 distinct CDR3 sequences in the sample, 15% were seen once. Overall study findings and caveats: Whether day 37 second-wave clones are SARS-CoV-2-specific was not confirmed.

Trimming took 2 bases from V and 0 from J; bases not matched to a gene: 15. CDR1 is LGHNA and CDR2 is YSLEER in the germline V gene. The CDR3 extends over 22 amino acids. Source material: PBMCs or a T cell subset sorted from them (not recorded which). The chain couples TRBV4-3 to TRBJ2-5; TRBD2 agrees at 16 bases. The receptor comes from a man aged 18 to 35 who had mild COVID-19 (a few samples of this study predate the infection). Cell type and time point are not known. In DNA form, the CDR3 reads TGCGCCAGCAGCCAAATCCTTAAAGGGACTAGCGGGGGGGCCCGATACCAAGAGACCCAGTACTTC. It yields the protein CASSQILKGTSGGARYQETQYF.